This T cell receptor (beta chain) appears in the sequencing data of a study of cytomegalovirus exposure and HLA in healthy donors. Study findings and constraints: Investigators reported around 150 TCR beta chains as tied to cytomegalovirus. There were some public TCRs occurring in many donors, but most TCR sequences were rare.

Assay used: immunoSEQ multiplex PCR; TCRdb lists only in-frame clones, some missing. The sample yields under 150,000 clones, 70% to 90% seen once. A remark on this clone: Antigen: not known.

V shed 5 bases and J 4 bases; nucleotides not matched to a gene: 0. Germline V gene data show CDR1 as MDHEN and CDR2 as SYDVKM. The CDR3 totals 14 residues. Sequencing input: PBMCs. The chain employs TRBV28 and TRBJ2-7, with 15 bases aligning to TRBD2. The TCR sequence derives from a young woman in good health and CMV-seropositive. The CDR3 here is CASSGTSGRYEQYF. The CDR3 DNA reads TGTGCCAGCAGTGGGACTAGCGGGAGGTACGAGCAGTACTTC.